This is a list of T cell receptor beta chains from one sample in a study of cytomegalovirus exposure and HLA in healthy donors. Some clones are missing from TCRdb's copy, which holds only in-frame ones; the method was immunoSEQ multiplex PCR. Among under 300,000 clones listed, 80% to 90% were seen once. Sequenced sample: PBMCs. These receptors all stem from a middle-aged woman in good health and CMV-seropositive. The conserved cysteine and the conserved F or W are not part of the CDR3 here. Expanded clones get a size class; other rows say once, few or many, or leave the size out.

>TRBV6-5|TRBJ1-5|-
ASSPVRGRQPQH
>TRBV7-2|TRBJ2-5|-
ASSLLLAGAQSTQY
>TRBV6-1|TRBJ2-3|few
AISADSTRPDTQY
>TRBV27|TRBJ2-7|few
ASSLGVGGTYEQY
>TRBV6-9|TRBJ2-2|-
ASRLRDRAVKAVYTGELF
>TRBV11-3|TRBJ2-1|-
ASSPSGVNEQF
>TRBV7-9|TRBJ2-5|-
ASSLTGGETQY
>TRBV30|TRBJ1-2|-
AWSSQTGANYGYT
>TRBV11-3|TRBJ2-1|-
ASSFWRFNEQF
>TRBV6-5|TRBJ2-7|few
ASSYSGTSLNEQY
>TRBV9|TRBJ1-2|once
ASSVGGGTGGSGYT
>TRBV29-1|TRBJ2-7|-
SVSGLLTGTSSYEQY
>TRBV6-6|TRBJ2-7|-
ASSWTGGYEQY
>TRBV9|TRBJ2-5|-
ASSVGASGSGGETQY
>TRBV9|TRBJ1-3|once
ASSHSSGNTIY
>TRBV7-9|TRBJ1-4|-
ASSLGQGGFKYEKLF
>TRBV30|TRBJ2-3|few
AWSGLAGDTDTQY
>TRBV28|TRBJ2-2|-
ASLAGRVLGELF
>TRBV9|TRBJ2-7|-
ASSVGTSGTYEQY
>TRBV5-8|TRBJ2-6|-
ASSSSSFGANVLT
>TRBV19|TRBJ2-5|-
ASSTRQGRPQETQY
>TRBV21-1|TRBJ2-7|once
ASSTRATSGGSYEQY
>TRBV6-5|TRBJ1-1|-
ASSYEGGGTEAF
>TRBV10-3|TRBJ1-6|-
AISPQGPNYNSPLH
>TRBV15|TRBJ2-7|-
ATSRDGAGDNEQY
>TRBV28|TRBJ1-2|-
ASTGTGERFYGYT
>TRBV11-3|TRBJ2-5|-
ASSRPTSLVETQY
>TRBV30|TRBJ2-1|once
AWSVQLAHNEQF
>TRBV5-1|TRBJ2-3|-
ASSAATSGAPDTQY
>TRBV4-1|TRBJ1-4|-
ASSQPPSQAHEKLF
>TRBV5-4|TRBJ1-3|-
ASSFPGAGNTIY